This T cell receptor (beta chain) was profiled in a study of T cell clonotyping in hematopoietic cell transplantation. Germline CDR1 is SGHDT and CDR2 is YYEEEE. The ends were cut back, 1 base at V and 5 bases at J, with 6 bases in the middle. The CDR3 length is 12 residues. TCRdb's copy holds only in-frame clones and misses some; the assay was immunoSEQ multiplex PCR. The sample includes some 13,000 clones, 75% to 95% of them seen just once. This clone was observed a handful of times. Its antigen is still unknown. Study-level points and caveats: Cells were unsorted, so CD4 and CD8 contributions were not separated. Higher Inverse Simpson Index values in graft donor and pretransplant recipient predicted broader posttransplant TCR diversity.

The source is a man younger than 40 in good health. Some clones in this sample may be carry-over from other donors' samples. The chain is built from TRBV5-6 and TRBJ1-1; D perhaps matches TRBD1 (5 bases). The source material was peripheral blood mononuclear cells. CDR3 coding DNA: TGTGCCAGCAGCTTGCGGGGGACTGAAGCTTTCTTT. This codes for CASSLRGTEAFF.